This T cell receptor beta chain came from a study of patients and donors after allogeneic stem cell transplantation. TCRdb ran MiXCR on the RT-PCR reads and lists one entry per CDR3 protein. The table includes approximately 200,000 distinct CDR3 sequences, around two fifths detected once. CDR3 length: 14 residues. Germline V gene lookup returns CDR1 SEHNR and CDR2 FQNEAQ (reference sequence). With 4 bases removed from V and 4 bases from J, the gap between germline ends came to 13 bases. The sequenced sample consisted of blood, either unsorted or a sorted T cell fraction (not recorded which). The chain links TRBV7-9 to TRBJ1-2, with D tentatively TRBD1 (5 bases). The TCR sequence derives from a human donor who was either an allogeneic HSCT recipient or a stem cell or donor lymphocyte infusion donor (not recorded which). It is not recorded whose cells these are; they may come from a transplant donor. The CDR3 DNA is TGTGCCAGCAGCTACCCCTTAGGGACCTATGGCTACACCTTC. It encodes CASSYPLGTYGYTF.